The sequence of this T cell receptor (beta chain) was determined in a study of shared clonotypes between healthy human individuals. Splitting of each subset's genomic DNA was done evenly across several immunoSEQ plates. Study processing details: In the immunoSEQ data, sequences were junction-only and lacked quality scores, so filtering differed. The table came from immunoSEQ multiplex PCR; TCRdb's copy has only in-frame clones and leaves some out. That table gives V, J and clone size, and the DNA gave D and trimming. The top ten hold approximately 0.057% of the sample, which has about 600,000 clones, roughly 97% seen once. Study-wide findings and caveats: In general, naive subsets displayed greater estimated richness than memory subsets did.

Regarding this clone: The antigen remains undetermined. Other DNA sequences in this specimen translate into the identical CDR3.

The sequenced sample consisted of naive CD4+ T cells sorted from blood. Subset reported: CD45RA+ positively selected. This receptor was taken from a woman between 25 and 40 years old in good health.

This chain's CDR3 is CASSFGRNTGELFF. The DNA for the CDR3 is TGTGCCAGCAGTTTTGGGAGAAACACCGGGGAGCTGTTTTTT. V and J are TRBV28 and TRBJ2-2; TRBD2 might be the D (5 bases). Trimming removed 3 bases from V and 2 bases from J, with 7 bases in between. The germline CDR1 and CDR2 sequences are MDHEN and SYDVKM. CDR3 length: 14 amino acids.